These T cell receptor beta chains were read from a single sample in a study of blood T cell repertoires in COVID-19. Here immunoSEQ multiplex PCR was the method, and the copy in TCRdb shows in-frame clones only, minus some. The sample records about 73,000 clones, 82% being singletons. Sequenced input: peripheral blood. All receptors derive from an older woman with acute or convalescent COVID-19. The CDR3 runs from the conserved cysteine through the conserved F or W. The D gene is left open where the match is weak. Clone size is given for some rows only: seen once, a few or many times, or a class if the clone is expanded.

V gene	D gene	clone size	J gene	CDR3 protein	CDR3 DNA
TRBV30	TRBD1	-	TRBJ2-5	CAWARDRQETQYF	TGTGCCTGGGCCCGGGACAGGCAAGAGACCCAGTACTTC
TRBV30	TRBD1	-	TRBJ1-2	CAWETGTGHSNYGYTF	TGTGCCTGGGAAACCGGGACAGGCCATTCTAACTATGGCTACACCTTC
TRBV28	TRBD1	-	TRBJ2-1	CASSLRTGGNEQFF	TGTGCCAGCAGTTTACGGACAGGGGGGAATGAGCAGTTCTTC
TRBV3-1/TRBV3-2	-	-	TRBJ1-6	CASSFAGVYNSPLHF	TGTGCCAGCAGCTTTGCAGGGGTCTATAATTCACCCCTCCACTTT
TRBV6-5	TRBD2	once	TRBJ2-5	CASSITAGGEETQYF	TGTGCCAGCAGTATAACAGCGGGGGGGGAAGAGACCCAGTACTTC
TRBV7-7	-	-	TRBJ1-4	CASSATGNFNEKLFF	TGTGCTAGCAGCGCCACAGGGAACTTCAATGAAAAACTGTTTTTT
TRBV6-5	-	-	TRBJ2-7	CASSYSSFSYEQYF	TGTGCCAGCAGTTACTCTAGTTTCTCCTACGAGCAGTACTTC
TRBV27	TRBD2	-	TRBJ2-3	CASSLWTGGRDTQYF	TGTGCCAGCAGTTTATGGACGGGGGGGCGTGATACGCAGTATTTT
TRBV11-2	TRBD1	few	TRBJ1-2	CASSSNRGNYGYTF	TGTGCCAGCAGTTCGAACAGGGGCAACTATGGCTACACCTTC
TRBV5-4	TRBD1	few	TRBJ2-5	CASHRGETQYF	TGTGCCAGTCACAGGGGGGAGACCCAGTACTTC
TRBV5-5	-	-	TRBJ1-1	CASSLVTGVMNTEAFF	TGTGCCAGCAGCTTGGTTACGGGGGTCATGAACACTGAAGCTTTCTTT
TRBV7-3	TRBD1	-	TRBJ2-1	CASSLRDRGSYNEQFF	TGTGCCAGCAGCCTGCGGGACAGGGGCTCCTACAATGAGCAGTTCTTC
TRBV6-5	-	-	TRBJ1-1	CASSYSGGEAFF	TGTGCCAGCAGTTACTCTGGGGGGGAAGCTTTCTTT
TRBV5-1	TRBD2	-	TRBJ2-5	CASSNYAGVSETQYF	TGCGCCAGCAGCAACTACGCGGGAGTGTCAGAGACCCAGTACTTC
TRBV10-3	-	-	TRBJ2-5	CAISESGGDSETQYF	TGTGCCATCAGTGAGTCAGGAGGGGACTCGGAGACCCAGTACTTC
TRBV20-1	-	-	TRBJ1-3	CSASSGRNGNTIYF	TGCAGTGCTAGTAGTGGGAGAAATGGAAACACCATATATTTT
TRBV19	-	-	TRBJ1-5	CASSINQGNQPQHF	TGTGCCAGTAGTATCAACCAGGGCAATCAGCCCCAGCATTTT
TRBV5-5	-	-	TRBJ1-5	CASSLDARGRGQPQHF	TGTGCCAGCAGCTTGGATGCCAGGGGTAGGGGTCAGCCCCAGCATTTT
TRBV6-5	TRBD1	few	TRBJ1-1	CASSRTGRNTEAFF	TGTGCCAGCAGTCGGACAGGTAGGAACACTGAAGCTTTCTTT
TRBV6-5	TRBD2	once	TRBJ2-2	CASWLAGAGTGELFF	TGTGCCAGCTGGTTGGCGGGAGCGGGGACCGGGGAGCTGTTTTTT
TRBV5-1	TRBD1	-	TRBJ1-6	CASSLGTGPNSPLHF	TGCGCCAGCAGCTTGGGGACAGGACCAAATTCACCCCTCCACTTT